One and the same sample provided the 30 T cell receptor beta chains below, sequenced in a study of lung T cells in sarcoidosis with Löfgren's syndrome. TCRdb analysed the reads with MiXCR anew, one entry per CDR3 protein. Of approximately 19,000 distinct CDR3 sequences in the sample, approximately 21% were seen once. Material for sequencing was CD4+ T cells from PBMCs. The receptors originated from a human donor with sarcoidosis (Löfgren's syndrome or another form), or a control subject (not recorded which).

At least ten counts were recorded for this clonotype. CDR3 DNA: TGTGCCAGCAGTTTATCGAACCAGGGACTAGAAGAGACCCAGTACTTC. Translating it yields CASSLSNQGLEETQYF. This chain connects TRBV27 to TRBJ2-5; 8 positions match TRBD2. The germline gives CDR1 MNHEY, CDR2 SMNVEV (reference sequence). CDR3 length: 16 residues. V trimming: 0 bases; J trimming: 3 bases; junction bases outside the gene matches: 6.

By proportion, this clonotype is medium-sized. The J gene is TRBJ2-1, the V gene TRBV6-1; 10 nucleotides agree with TRBD2. Germline values: CDR1 MNHNS, CDR2 SASEGT. The CDR3 has 15 residues. The V and J ends lost 1 base and 7 bases, in that order; junction bases with no gene match: 4. DNA for the CDR3: TGTGCCAGCAGTGAAGAGCGGGGGGGCTGGAATGAGCAGTTCTTC. It codes for CASSEERGGWNEQFF.

Many counts were recorded for this clonotype. The genes are TRBV29-1 and TRBJ2-5, with D tentatively TRBD1 (6 bases). The CDR3 contains 12 residues. V dropped 3 bases and J dropped 3 bases, with 8 bases sitting between them. Germline V gene sequence: CDR1 SQVTM, CDR2 ANQGSEA. CDR3 bases: TGCAGCGTTGATTCAGGGGAAGAGACCCAGTACTTC. Translation gives CSVDSGEETQYF.

Ten or more counts support this clonotype. The chain recombines TRBV29-1 with TRBJ1-2; D possibly corresponds to TRBD1 (5 bases). The V gene's germline CDR1 is SQVTM and CDR2 ANQGSEA. The CDR3 totals 11 residues. The V end lost 4 bases, the J end lost 6 bases, and 9 bases lay between the germline ends. Here the CDR3 DNA reads TGCAGCGTTGGGCTAGGGGATGGCTACACCTTC. This codes for CSVGLGDGYTF.

Many counts were recorded for this clonotype. The gene calls are TRBV12-3 or TRBV12-4 and TRBJ1-5; D unclear. The ends were cut back, 2 bases at V and 5 bases at J, with 7 bases in the middle. The CDR3 runs 13 residues. CDR3 amino acids: CASSLSRDQPQHF. The CDR3 nucleotides are TGTGCCAGCAGTTTAAGCCGGGATCAGCCCCAGCATTTT.

This clonotype was counted many times. This chain uses TRBV5-6 with TRBJ1-3; the D gene is possibly TRBD1 (5 bases). V gave up 10 bases and J gave up 4 bases, with 18 bases separating them. The germline V gene has CDR1 SGHDT and CDR2 YYEEEE. This CDR3 region has 14 residues. The CDR3 loop reads CAAGRQGTGNTIYF. CDR3 DNA: TGTGCCGCTGGGCGGCAGGGAACAGGAAACACCATATATTTT.

This clonotype was seen at least ten times. V gene TRBV14 combines with J gene TRBJ2-1; 8 bases map to TRBD1. The CDR3 totals 13 residues. V trimming: 5 bases; J trimming: 9 bases; junction bases outside the gene matches: 6. Per germline, CDR1 SGHDN and CDR2 FVKESK. CDR3 in amino acids: CASSWTGMGEQFF. The DNA of the CDR3 is TGTGCCAGCAGCTGGACAGGGATGGGTGAGCAGTTCTTC.

By share, this clonotype ranks as medium-sized. The V gene is TRBV6-1, the J gene TRBJ2-1; 9 positions agree with TRBD1. The V gene's germline CDR1 is MNHNS and CDR2 SASEGT. The CDR3 has 13 amino acids. After removal of 6 bases from V and 4 bases from J, the junction contained 1 base not matched to a gene. Written as DNA, the CDR3 is TGTGCCAGCAGGGGACAGGGTTACAATGAGCAGTTCTTC. Translation gives CASRGQGYNEQFF.

With regard to this clonotype: Since a much larger clone is just one base distant, this may be a read error. The chain combines TRBV29-1 with TRBJ2-3, with D tentatively TRBD1 (7 bases). CDR3 length equals 13 residues. Germline CDR1 SQVTM, CDR2 ANQGSEA. The CDR3 nucleotides are TGCAGTGGAAGACAGGGCGGGACAAATACGCAGTATTTT. This translates into CSGRQGGTNTQYF.

This clonotype was observed a few times. The J gene is TRBJ2-7, the V gene TRBV10-2; 8 bases match TRBD1. Germline V gene lookup returns CDR1 WSHSY and CDR2 SAAADI. This CDR3 spans 15 amino acids. V was clipped by 3 bases and J by 6 bases; unmatched bases: 10. The CDR3 DNA reads as TGCGCCAGCAGTGATAAGAGGACAGGGACACGCGAGCAGTACTTC. Translated: CASSDKRTGTREQYF.

This clonotype is medium-sized. The chain carries TRBV7-2 and TRBJ2-1, with 8 positions matching TRBD2. The CDR3 covers 17 residues. Per germline, CDR1 SGHTA and CDR2 FQGNSA. The V and J ends lost 1 base and 0 bases, in that order; junction bases with no gene match: 5. The DNA for the CDR3 is TGTGCCAGCAGCTTAGGCCGGGGGGGCAGCTCCTACAATGAGCAGTTCTTC. Its protein is CASSLGRGGSSYNEQFF.

Points on this clonotype: At one end the junction does not follow the germline gene, possibly because of a read error. The rearrangement uses TRBV28 and TRBJ2-3, with a possible D match to TRBD1 (5 bases). Germline values: CDR1 MDHEN, CDR2 SYDVKM. The CDR3 contains 15 residues. The CDR3: CASSFCTGLRDTQYF. As DNA, the CDR3 is TGTGCCAGTAGTTTTTGCACAGGCCTGCGGGATACGCAGTATTTT.

This clonotype was observed a handful of times. The chain has TRBV9 and TRBJ1-4; D might be TRBD1 (6 bases). Per the germline V gene, CDR1 is SGDLS and CDR2 is YYNGEE. The CDR3 is 16 amino acids. The V end was cut by 0 bases, the J end by 0 bases, with 9 bases between. CDR3 coding DNA: TGTGCCAGCAGCGTAGTAACAGGGACAACTAATGAAAAACTGTTTTTT. It yields the protein CASSVVTGTTNEKLFF.

This clonotype occurred many times. This chain uses TRBV12-3 or TRBV12-4 with TRBJ2-7; 7 nucleotides match TRBD1. Germline trimming cut 6 bases from V and 7 bases from J; bases unmatched to any gene: 9. CDR3 length equals 13 residues. As DNA, the CDR3 is TGTGCCAGCAGAACCGGGACAGACAGGGAGCAGTACTTC. It is translated as CASRTGTDREQYF.

As for this clonotype: This may come from a read error, since a much larger clone is one base off. As DNA, the CDR3 is TGTGCCAGTCTCACCGGGACGGGCTTCACAGATACGCAGTATTTT. It translates to CASLTGTGFTDTQYF. This chain joins TRBV12-3 or TRBV12-4 and TRBJ2-3; either TRBD1 or TRBD2 may supply D (5 bases each). This CDR3 has 15 residues. V was pared by 9 bases and J by 2 bases, with 18 bases between.

This clonotype was seen repeatedly, ten times or more. The chain combines TRBV20-1 with TRBJ2-3; TRBD1 agrees at 9 bases. In germline, CDR1 is DFQATT, CDR2 SNEGSKA (reference sequence). The CDR3 runs 15 residues. V dropped 5 bases and J dropped 3; count of bases not matched to a gene: 9. The CDR3 protein is CSASGTGRRTDTQYF. Written as DNA, the CDR3 is TGCAGTGCTTCCGGGACAGGGAGGAGGACAGATACGCAGTATTTT.

To note about this clonotype: With a much larger clone just one base away, this may be a read error. Without the conserved terminal phenylalanine or tryptophan, this CDR3 likely stems from a read error. This chain links TRBV12-3 or TRBV12-4 with TRBJ1-1; D gene unclear. V lost 7 bases and J 0 bases, leaving 12 bases between the germline ends. This CDR3 contains 14 residues. The CDR3 loop reads CASKVGSMNTEAFL. The CDR3, as DNA: TGTGCCAGCAAAGTGGGAAGCATGAACACTGAAGCTTTCCTT.

The chain is built from TRBV5-1 and TRBJ2-7, with TRBD1 matching over 9 bases. The CDR3 loop spans 14 amino acids. Germline loops: CDR1 SGHRS, CDR2 YFSETQ. J lost 2 bases, V lost 4 bases, and 4 bases had no gene match. CDR3: CASSRRDRAYEQYF. For the CDR3, the DNA is TGCGCCAGCAGCCGCCGGGACAGGGCCTACGAGCAGTACTTC. Together with reference TRBV5-1 and TRBJ2-7, the CDR3 gives the full variable domain: KAGVTQTPRYLIKTRGQQVTLSCSPISGHRSVSWYQQTPGQGLQFLFEYFSETQRNKGNFPGRFSGRQFSNSRSEMNVSTLELGDSALYLCASSRRDRAYEQYFGPGTRLTVT.

To note about this clonotype: A single base separates this from a much larger clone, so it may be a read error. The chain has TRBV5-6 and TRBJ2-3; the D call may be TRBD1 or TRBD2 (6 bases each). Per germline, CDR1 SGHDT and CDR2 YYEEEE. The CDR3 has 14 amino acids. The CDR3 reads CASSYLGGTGTQYF. The CDR3 nucleotides read TGTGCCAGCAGCTATTTGGGGGGCACAGGTACGCAGTATTTT.

This clonotype was found many times. This chain joins TRBV5-4 and TRBJ2-1; possibly TRBD1 or TRBD2 for D (5 bases each). CDR1 and CDR2 (germline): SGHNT, YYREEE (reference sequence). The CDR3 runs 16 residues. Trimming took off 4 bases at V and 8 bases at J, with 22 bases between the two ends. The CDR3 protein is CASSLGTRGPGDEQFF. CDR3 sequence (DNA): TGTGCCAGCAGCCTGGGGACGAGGGGCCCGGGCGATGAGCAGTTCTTC.

This clonotype was seen at least ten times. The rearrangement links TRBV7-3 to TRBJ1-5, with D unresolved. The V gene lost 0 bases and the J gene lost 6 bases, with 6 bases spanning the gap. The CDR3 consists of 13 residues. Germline values: CDR1 SGHTA, CDR2 FQGTGA. The CDR3 spells CASSLTLGQPQHF. For the CDR3, the DNA is TGTGCCAGCAGCTTAACTTTGGGTCAGCCCCAGCATTTT.

This clonotype is medium-sized (0.01 to 0.1%). The rearrangement uses TRBV15 and TRBJ2-4, with 7 bases aligning to TRBD2. Germline V CDR1 and CDR2: LNHNV, YYDKDF (reference sequence). J gave up 2 bases and V 0 bases, and 1 base lay outside the gene matches. The CDR3 extends over 15 amino acids. CDR3 sequence reads: CATSREGGTKNIQYF. The DNA of the CDR3 is TGTGCCACCAGCAGAGAGGGGGGGACCAAAAACATTCAGTACTTC.

In this sample, this clonotype is medium-sized. This sequence joins TRBV7-9 and TRBJ1-1; D unclear. Germline V gives CDR1 SEHNR, CDR2 FQNEAQ (reference sequence). Trimming left V 5 bases short and J 0 bases short, with 7 bases between. The CDR3 is 13 amino acids. In DNA form, the CDR3 reads TGTGCCAGCAGCCGCAGCCTGAACACTGAAGCTTTCTTT. Its translation: CASSRSLNTEAFF.

This clonotype was found many times. The gene calls are TRBV7-2 and TRBJ2-3; 12 nucleotides line up with TRBD2. This CDR3 is 17 amino acids long. The germline V gene has CDR1 SGHTA and CDR2 FQGNSA. The V and J ends lost 1 base and 0 bases, in that order; junction bases with no gene match: 2. The CDR3 DNA sequence: TGTGCCAGCAGCTTAGGGCTAGCGGGGGGGAGCACAGATACGCAGTATTTT. It encodes CASSLGLAGGSTDTQYF.

This chain links TRBV6-1 with TRBJ1-2; unclear D gene. Germline values: CDR1 MNHNS, CDR2 SASEGT. V lost 1 base to trimming and J lost 13 bases, with 19 bases between them. This CDR3 contains 14 residues. The CDR3 reads CASSEEQNNYGLTF. The CDR3 DNA sequence: TGTGCCAGCAGTGAAGAACAGAATAACTATGGCCTCACCTTC.

This clonotype was seen repeatedly, ten times or more. The CDR3 nucleotides are TGTGCCAGCAGACCATACAGGGGGGAAACGTACGAGCAGTACTTC. Translation gives CASRPYRGETYEQYF. The chain recombines TRBV28 with TRBJ2-7; 8 bases are shared with TRBD1. Trimming removed 6 bases from V and 4 bases from J; junction bases left unmatched: 11. Germline V gene sequence: CDR1 MDHEN, CDR2 SYDVKM. CDR3 length equals 15 residues.

This clonotype is medium-sized in the sample. The CDR3 is CASSFRGETEAFF. The CDR3 nucleotides read TGTGCCAGCAGTTTCCGAGGGGAGACTGAAGCTTTCTTT. The genes are TRBV27 and TRBJ1-1; TRBD1 might be the D (5 bases). Trimming pared 3 bases from V and 5 bases from J, leaving 10 bases between. Germline values: CDR1 MNHEY, CDR2 SMNVEV (reference sequence). CDR3 length: 13 residues.

This clonotype showed up many times. The J gene is TRBJ2-1, the V gene TRBV29-1, with D possibly being TRBD2 (5 bases). Germline CDR1 reads SQVTM; CDR2 reads ANQGSEA. Trimming left V 1 base short and J 4 bases short, with 8 bases between. This CDR3 contains 13 residues. In DNA form, the CDR3 reads TGCAGCGTTGAAGGAGAGGGTTACAATGAGCAGTTCTTC. This translates into CSVEGEGYNEQFF.

This clonotype was picked up many times. The CDR3 coding sequence is TGCAGTGCCTTTGCTACAGGGGACCCCACAGATACGCAGTATTTT. Protein: CSAFATGDPTDTQYF. The chain carries TRBV20-1 and TRBJ2-3; 7 nucleotides line up with TRBD1. CDR3 size: 15 residues. Germline trimming cut 6 bases from V and 2 bases from J; bases unmatched to any gene: 11. CDR1 is DFQATT and CDR2 is SNEGSKA in the germline V gene (reference sequence).

This clonotype was counted at least ten times. This chain uses TRBV12-3 or TRBV12-4 with TRBJ2-7; 10 nucleotides line up with TRBD2. CDR3 length: 14 amino acids. Trimming removed 6 bases from V and 0 bases from J; junction bases left unmatched: 2. The CDR3: CASRVAGGSYEQYF. As DNA, the CDR3 is TGTGCCAGCAGGGTAGCGGGAGGCTCCTACGAGCAGTACTTC.